The entry below describes one TCR beta chain. The data were taken from a study of blood T cell repertoires in COVID-19. The method was immunoSEQ multiplex PCR; TCRdb's version includes in-frame clones alone and lacks a portion of them. The table records about 340,000 clones, about 93% of them present only once. CDR3 length: 13 residues. V lost 8 bases and J 1 base, leaving 9 bases between the germline ends. Germline CDR1 MNHEY, CDR2 SVGAGI. The TCR sequence derives from a woman under 30 who had recovered from COVID-19. The rearrangement links TRBV6-5 to TRBJ1-5; no definite D call. Sequencing input: peripheral blood. The CDR3 sequence is CASRRGSNQPQHF. In DNA form, the CDR3 reads TGTGCCAGCCGAAGAGGAAGCAATCAGCCCCAGCATTTT.